Described below is a single T cell receptor beta chain sequence and its context. Its antigen is as yet unknown. Generated by immunoSEQ multiplex PCR, the TCRdb table keeps only in-frame clones and is missing some. This repertoire shows roughly 60,000 clones, 65% to 75% found once; its top ten account for over 4%. This CDR3 spans 16 amino acids. In germline, CDR1 is ENHRY, CDR2 SYGVKD. Trimming took 0 bases from V and 0 from J, leaving 9 bases between them. The record originates from a study of a mutant IDH1 vaccine in newly diagnosed glioma. About the research overall: Previous care, which was radiotherapy, temozolomide, or both, most often involved both. At week 35 came visit V12, and visit V13 followed at week 47.

Broader study findings: Changes in top peripheral clonotypes did not appear linked to pseudoprogression.

Time point here: week 35, safety follow-up. Every single dose of the vaccine, 300 ug of mutant IDH1 20-mer peptide, came with topical imiquimod. Eight vaccinations were given in weeks 1, 3, 5, 7, 11, 15, 19 and 23. This sample comprised PBMCs, obtained from a glioma patient whose treatment included an IDH1 peptide vaccine. The sequence was collected from a middle-aged man with glioma. The rearrangement uses TRBV10-3 and TRBJ2-1; D gene ambiguous. CDR3 DNA sequence: TGTGCCATCAGTGAGTCGACAAGAAACTCCTACAATGAGCAGTTCTTC. Translating gives CAISESTRNSYNEQFF.